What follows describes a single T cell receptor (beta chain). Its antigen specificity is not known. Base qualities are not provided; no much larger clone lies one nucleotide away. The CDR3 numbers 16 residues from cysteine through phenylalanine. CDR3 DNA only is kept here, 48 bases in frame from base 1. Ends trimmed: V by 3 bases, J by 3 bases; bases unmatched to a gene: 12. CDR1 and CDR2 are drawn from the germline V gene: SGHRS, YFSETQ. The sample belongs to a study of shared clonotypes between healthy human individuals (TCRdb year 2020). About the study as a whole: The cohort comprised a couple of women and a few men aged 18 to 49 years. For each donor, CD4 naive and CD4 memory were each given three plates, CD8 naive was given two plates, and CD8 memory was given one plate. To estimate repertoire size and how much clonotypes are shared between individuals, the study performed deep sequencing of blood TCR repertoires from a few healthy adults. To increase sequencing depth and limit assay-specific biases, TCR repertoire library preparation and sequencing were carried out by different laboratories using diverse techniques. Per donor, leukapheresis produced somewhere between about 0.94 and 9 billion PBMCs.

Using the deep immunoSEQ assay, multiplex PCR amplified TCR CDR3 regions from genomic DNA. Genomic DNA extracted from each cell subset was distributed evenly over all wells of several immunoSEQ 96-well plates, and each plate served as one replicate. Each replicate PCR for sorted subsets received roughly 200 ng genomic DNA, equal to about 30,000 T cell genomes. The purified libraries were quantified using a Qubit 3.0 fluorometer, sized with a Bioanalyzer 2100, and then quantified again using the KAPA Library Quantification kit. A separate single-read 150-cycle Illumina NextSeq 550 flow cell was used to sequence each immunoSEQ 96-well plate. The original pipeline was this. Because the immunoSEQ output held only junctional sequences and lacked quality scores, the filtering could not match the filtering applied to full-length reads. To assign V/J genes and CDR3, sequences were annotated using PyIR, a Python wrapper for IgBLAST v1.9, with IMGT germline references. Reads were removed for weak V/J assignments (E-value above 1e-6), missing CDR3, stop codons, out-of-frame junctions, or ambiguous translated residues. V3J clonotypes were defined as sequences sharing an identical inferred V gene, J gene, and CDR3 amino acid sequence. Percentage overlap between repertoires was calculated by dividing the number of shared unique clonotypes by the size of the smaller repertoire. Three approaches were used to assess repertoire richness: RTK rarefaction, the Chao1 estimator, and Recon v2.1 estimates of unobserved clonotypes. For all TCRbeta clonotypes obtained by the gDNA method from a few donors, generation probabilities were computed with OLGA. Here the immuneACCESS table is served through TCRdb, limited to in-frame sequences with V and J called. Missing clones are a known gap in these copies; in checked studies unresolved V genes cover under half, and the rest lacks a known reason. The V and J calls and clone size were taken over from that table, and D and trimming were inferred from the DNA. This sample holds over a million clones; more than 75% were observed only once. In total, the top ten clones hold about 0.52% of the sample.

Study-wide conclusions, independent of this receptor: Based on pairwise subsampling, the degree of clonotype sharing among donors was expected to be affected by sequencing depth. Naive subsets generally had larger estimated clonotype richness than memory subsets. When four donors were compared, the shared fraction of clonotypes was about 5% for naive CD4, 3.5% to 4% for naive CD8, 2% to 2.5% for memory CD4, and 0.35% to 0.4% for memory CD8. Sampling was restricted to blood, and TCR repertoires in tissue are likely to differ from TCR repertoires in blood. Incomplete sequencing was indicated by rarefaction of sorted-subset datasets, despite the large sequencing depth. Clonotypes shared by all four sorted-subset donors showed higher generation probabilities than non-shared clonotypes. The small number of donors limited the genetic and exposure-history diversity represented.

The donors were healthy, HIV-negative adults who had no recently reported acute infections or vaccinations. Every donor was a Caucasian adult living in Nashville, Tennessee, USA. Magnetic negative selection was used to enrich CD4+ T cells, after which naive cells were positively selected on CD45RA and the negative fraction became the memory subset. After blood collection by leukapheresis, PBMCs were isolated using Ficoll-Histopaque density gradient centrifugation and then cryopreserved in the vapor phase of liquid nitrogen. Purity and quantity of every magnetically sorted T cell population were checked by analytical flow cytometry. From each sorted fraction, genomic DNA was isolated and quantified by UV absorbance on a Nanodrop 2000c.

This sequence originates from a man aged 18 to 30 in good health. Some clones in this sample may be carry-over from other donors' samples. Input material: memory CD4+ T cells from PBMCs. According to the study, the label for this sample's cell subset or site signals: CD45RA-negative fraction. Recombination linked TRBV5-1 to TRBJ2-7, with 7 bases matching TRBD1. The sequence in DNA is TGCGCCAGCAGCTCGACAGGGCCCCACCCAAACTACGAGCAGTACTTC. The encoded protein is CASSSTGPHPNYEQYF. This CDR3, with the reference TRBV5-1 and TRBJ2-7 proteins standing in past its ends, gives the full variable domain KAGVTQTPRYLIKTRGQQVTLSCSPISGHRSVSWYQQTPGQGLQFLFEYFSETQRNKGNFPGRFSGRQFSNSRSEMNVSTLELGDSALYLCASSSTGPHPNYEQYFGPGTRLTVT.